The sequence of this TCR beta chain was determined in a study of T-cell memory formation after mild COVID-19. General study results and limits: Detection of some responders pre-infection suggested pre-existing cross-reactive memory T cells participated.

This CDR3 region has 14 residues. Germline V gene lookup returns CDR1 SSHAT and CDR2 FNYEAQ (reference sequence). From 5'RACE with constant-segment primers came TCR alpha and TCR beta cDNA libraries that carried sample barcodes and UMIs. TCRdb passed the 5' RACE reads through MiXCR, listing each CDR3 protein once. The table has around 250,000 distinct CDR3 sequences, under 20% seen once; the top ten hold 22%. This clonotype was observed a handful of times. Antigen: not known. The junction departs from the called germline gene at one end, perhaps through a read error. Material: PBMCs or a T cell subset sorted from them (not recorded which). The TCR was taken from a man between 18 and 35 years old who had mild COVID-19 (a few samples of this study predate the infection). Cell type and time point are not known. The chain employs TRBV7-7 and TRBJ2-5; 8 nucleotides agree with TRBD1. The CDR3 reads CASSTTGGEKTQYF. In nucleotides, the CDR3 is TGTGCTAGCAGCACCACAGGGGGTGAGAAGACCCAGTACTTC.